Shown below are 24 T cell receptor beta chains from a single sample sequenced in a study of a mutant IDH1 vaccine in newly diagnosed glioma. These receptors have no identified antigens. Data came from immunoSEQ multiplex PCR; TCRdb stores just in-frame clones and leaves some out. Of over 55,000 clones listed, roughly 79% were seen once; the top ten hold less than 7%. Time point noted: week 35, safety follow-up. Every vaccine dose comprised 300 ug of mutant IDH1 20-mer peptide plus topical imiquimod. The sequences come from PBMCs, collected from a glioma patient whose treatment included an IDH1 peptide vaccine. These receptors were collected from a man in his forties or fifties with glioma.

The chain uses TRBV5-1 and TRBJ2-3; D ambiguous. Germline CDR1 is SGHRS and CDR2 is YFSETQ. The CDR3 has 15 residues. Trimming took 0 bases from V and 5 from J, leaving 13 bases between them. CDR3 nucleotide sequence: TGCGCCAGCAGCTTGGGACTCCAAAAGGGAGATACGCAGTATTTT. It specifies CASSLGLQKGDTQYF.

This chain connects TRBV5-6 to TRBJ2-3; TRBD2 matches 12 bases. V trimming: 1 base; J trimming: 0 bases; junction bases outside the gene matches: 3. The CDR3 loop spans 17 amino acids. Germline loops: CDR1 SGHDT, CDR2 YYEEEE. CDR3 amino acids: CASSLLGTSGSTDTQYF. In nucleotides, the CDR3 is TGTGCCAGCAGCTTGTTGGGGACTAGCGGGAGCACAGATACGCAGTATTTT. The full variable domain, completed using reference TRBV5-6 and TRBJ2-3, is DAGVTQSPTHLIKTRGQQVTLRCSPKSGHDTVSWYQQALGQGPQFIFQYYEEEERQRGNFPDRFSGHQFPNYSSELNVNALLLGDSALYLCASSLLGTSGSTDTQYFGPGTRLTVL.

This clone appeared a few times. The chain joins TRBV4-3 to TRBJ2-3; no clear D. The CDR3 runs to 16 residues. Germline CDR1 reads LGHNA; CDR2 reads YSLEER. Trimming cost V 1 base and J 1 base, with 12 bases left between them. The CDR3: CASSQADRKGTDTQYF. Here the CDR3 DNA reads TGCGCCAGCAGCCAAGCCGACCGGAAGGGCACAGATACGCAGTATTTT.

This clone was seen just once. The rearrangement joins TRBV5-6 to TRBJ2-2, with 9 nucleotides matching TRBD2. The CDR3 has 15 amino acids. With 0 bases clipped from V and 5 bases from J, the junction kept 2 bases outside the gene matches. Germline CDR1 SGHDT, CDR2 YYEEEE. The DNA for the CDR3 is TGTGCCAGCAGCTTGGGGCTAGCGGGGACCGGGGAGCTGTTTTTT. It translates to CASSLGLAGTGELFF. Looking up the rest from reference TRBV5-6 and TRBJ2-2 gives the full variable domain: DAGVTQSPTHLIKTRGQQVTLRCSPKSGHDTVSWYQQALGQGPQFIFQYYEEEERQRGNFPDRFSGHQFPNYSSELNVNALLLGDSALYLCASSLGLAGTGELFFGEGSRLTVL.

This rearrangement joins TRBV4-3 to TRBJ2-7; D perhaps matches TRBD2 (6 bases). The CDR3 loop spans 14 amino acids. V shed 0 bases and J shed 3 bases, with 9 bases lying between them. Per germline, CDR1 LGHNA and CDR2 YSLEER. As DNA, the CDR3 is TGCGCCAGCAGCCAAGATGCCGGGGGCTACGAGCAGTACTTC. The encoded protein is CASSQDAGGYEQYF.

The chain has TRBV4-2 and TRBJ2-7; 7 bases match TRBD2. Germline loops: CDR1 LGHNA, CDR2 YNFKEQ. The CDR3 spans 17 residues. V dropped 3 bases and J dropped 3; count of bases not matched to a gene: 14. The CDR3 here is CASSQDDIMRGYYEQYF. CDR3 sequence (DNA): TGTGCCAGCAGCCAGGATGACATAATGCGGGGGTACTACGAGCAGTACTTC.

The chain couples TRBV7-2 to TRBJ2-3; 10 nucleotides align to TRBD2. This CDR3 is built from 16 residues. V lost 1 base and J lost 14; bases outside the gene matches: 15. The germline gives CDR1 SGHTA, CDR2 FQGNSA. The CDR3 is CASSLVSSGGAHFVYF. In DNA, the CDR3 is TGTGCCAGCAGCTTAGTCTCGAGCGGGGGGGCCCACTTCGTGTATTTT.

V usage is TRBV11-2 and J usage is TRBJ2-7; 7 positions match TRBD1. Germline assignment: CDR1 SGHAT and CDR2 FQNNGV. J was trimmed by 5 bases and V by 2 bases; bases with no gene match: 6. The CDR3 runs to 14 residues. The chain's CDR3 is CASSLTQGQNEQYF. The CDR3 region has the DNA TGTGCCAGCAGCTTAACACAGGGGCAAAACGAGCAGTACTTC.

V gene TRBV18 combines with J gene TRBJ2-7, with TRBD2 matching over 15 bases. The length of the CDR3 is 16 residues. The germline V gene encodes CDR1 KGHSH and CDR2 LQKENI. V lost 3 bases, J lost 1 base, and 1 base stayed unmatched. CDR3 sequence: CASSPGLAGGSYEQYF. DNA of the CDR3: TGTGCCAGCTCACCGGGACTAGCGGGAGGATCCTACGAGCAGTACTTC.

The CDR3 sequence: CASSPPWEKLFF. The CDR3 region has the DNA TGTGCCAGCAGCCCCCCTTGGGAAAAACTGTTTTTT. V gene TRBV28 combines with J gene TRBJ1-4, with D hard to call. V dropped 6 bases and J dropped 8 bases, with 10 bases sitting between them. The CDR3 has 12 amino acids. The germline CDR1 and CDR2 sequences are MDHEN and SYDVKM.

The V gene is TRBV7-2, the J gene TRBJ1-1; a weak D match, TRBD1 (6 bases). The CDR3 sequence is 14 residues long. The germline CDR1 and CDR2 sequences are SGHTA and FQGNSA. Trimming stripped 5 bases from V and 4 bases from J, with 14 bases between. CDR3 in amino acids: CASSTKGGFTEAFF. The CDR3, as DNA: TGTGCCAGCAGCACAAAGGGGGGGTTCACTGAAGCTTTCTTT.

The V call is TRBV6-1, the J call TRBJ1-3; D is unclear. The germline gives CDR1 MNHNS, CDR2 SASEGT. V shed 8 bases and J shed 2 bases, with 4 bases lying between them. This CDR3 is 11 amino acids long. CDR3 amino acids: CASQAGNTIYF. The CDR3 region has the DNA TGTGCCAGCCAGGCTGGAAACACCATATATTTT.

V is TRBV7-2 and J is TRBJ2-1; 10 nucleotides match TRBD2. Germline trimming cut 1 base from V and 7 bases from J; bases unmatched to any gene: 7. CDR3 length equals 16 residues. Germline V gene sequence: CDR1 SGHTA, CDR2 FQGNSA. Here the CDR3 reads CASSLVPSGRANEQFF. The CDR3 DNA sequence: TGTGCCAGCAGCTTAGTTCCCAGCGGGAGGGCTAATGAGCAGTTCTTC.

The rearrangement joins TRBV5-1 to TRBJ2-2; 12 nucleotides agree with TRBD2. V dropped 1 base and J dropped 7; count of bases not matched to a gene: 14. CDR3 length: 19 amino acids. CDR1 and CDR2 (germline): SGHRS, YFSETQ. CDR3 region: CASSLLNLLAGGLGGELFF. DNA of the CDR3: TGCGCCAGCAGCTTGTTAAATTTACTAGCGGGAGGTTTGGGCGGGGAGCTGTTTTTT.

The gene calls are TRBV19 and TRBJ2-1; 10 bases map to TRBD1. This CDR3 is built from 15 residues. Germline values: CDR1 LNHDA, CDR2 SQIVND (reference sequence). V was clipped by 8 bases and J by 2 bases; unmatched bases: 6. The CDR3 nucleotides are TGTGCCAGTTCAACGGGACAGGGGACCTACAATGAGCAGTTCTTC. Its protein product is CASSTGQGTYNEQFF.

The chain couples TRBV9 to TRBJ2-7, with TRBD2 matching over 8 bases. The ends lost 0 bases at V and 3 bases at J; junction bases unmatched: 5. The CDR3 consists of 15 residues. CDR1 is SGDLS and CDR2 is YYNGEE in the germline V gene. The CDR3 sequence: CASSVAAGGDYEQYF. The CDR3 nucleotides read TGTGCCAGCAGCGTAGCGGCGGGAGGAGACTACGAGCAGTACTTC. The variable domain in full, completed from reference TRBV9 and TRBJ2-7, reads DSGVTQTPKHLITATGQRVTLRCSPRSGDLSVYWYQQSLDQGLQFLIQYYNGEERAKGNILERFSAQQFPDLHSELNLSSLELGDSALYFCASSVAAGGDYEQYFGPGTRLTVT.

The chain links TRBV23-1 to TRBJ2-7; D is uncertain. TRBV23-1 is filed as an ORF, its function uncertain. This CDR3 contains 12 residues. Trimming shortened V by 7 bases and J by 1 base, and 8 bases separated the two germline ends. CDR3 in DNA: TGCGCCAGCACCCCAAATTCCTACGAGCAGTACTTC. Translating it yields CASTPNSYEQYF.

This chain connects TRBV7-2 to TRBJ2-7; no clear D gene. With 5 bases removed from V and 6 bases from J, the gap between germline ends came to 20 bases. Germline-derived CDR1 and CDR2 are SGHTA and FQGNSA. CDR3 length: 15 residues. CDR3 sequence (DNA): TGTGCCAGCAGCCCCCTCGGTCAGCAGGCCACCGAGCAGTACTTC. This translates into CASSPLGQQATEQYF.

About this clone: A junction end diverges from the germline sequence, so it may reflect a read error. The J gene is TRBJ2-3, the V gene TRBV7-7; 11 bases are a match to TRBD2. The CDR3 covers 15 residues. Germline CDR1 and CDR2: SSHAT and FNYEAQ (reference sequence). CDR3 sequence: CASSVGTSGVGTQYF. CDR3 nucleotides: TGTGCTAGCAGCGTGGGGACTAGCGGTGTAGGTACGCAGTATTTT.

In this sample, this clone turned up once. The chain joins TRBV6-5 to TRBJ2-7, with D perhaps matching TRBD1 (5 bases). CDR1 is MNHEY, CDR2 SVGAGI, per germline. V was clipped by 0 bases and J by 0 bases, with 9 bases between them. The length of the CDR3 is 15 residues. The CDR3 region is CASSYSRDSSYEQYF. The CDR3 DNA follows: TGTGCCAGCAGTTACTCACGCGACAGCTCCTACGAGCAGTACTTC.

This chain connects TRBV7-9 to TRBJ2-1, with D possibly TRBD2 on 6 matching bases. Per germline, CDR1 SEHNR and CDR2 FQNEAQ (reference sequence). The CDR3 totals 16 residues. V was shortened by 7 bases and J by 5 bases, with 21 bases between the two germline ends. CDR3 residues: CASTSRRGRAHNEQFF. CDR3 coding DNA: TGTGCCAGCACCTCCAGACGGGGGAGAGCGCACAATGAGCAGTTCTTC.

The chain couples TRBV27 to TRBJ2-3; the D gene is possibly TRBD2 (5 bases). Trimming removed 6 bases at V and 10 bases at J, with 17 bases between. The CDR3 has 13 residues. From germline, CDR1 is MNHEY and CDR2 SMNVEV (reference sequence). For the CDR3, the DNA is TGTGCCAGCAGCTCCCCCCTAGGGAGCCCGCAGTATTTT. This encodes CASSSPLGSPQYF.

V gene TRBV18 combines with J gene TRBJ2-2, with D tentatively TRBD1 (5 bases). The germline V gene encodes CDR1 KGHSH and CDR2 LQKENI. The CDR3 is made up of 15 amino acids. V shed 3 bases and J shed 6 bases, with 14 bases lying between them. CDR3 nucleotides: TGTGCCAGCTCACCTGAGAAGGGGCACGCCGGGGAGCTGTTTTTT. Its protein product is CASSPEKGHAGELFF. The full variable domain, its missing parts supplied by reference TRBV18 and TRBJ2-2, is NAGVMQNPRHLVRRRGQEARLRCSPMKGHSHVYWYRQLPEEGLKFMVYLQKENIIDESGMPKERFSAEFPKEGPSILRIQQVVRGDSAAYFCASSPEKGHAGELFFGEGSRLTVL.

The chain is built from TRBV15 and TRBJ2-1; 7 positions agree with TRBD2. The CDR3 runs 16 residues. The V gene's germline CDR1 is LNHNV and CDR2 YYDKDF (reference sequence). Trimming took 0 bases from V and 6 from J; bases not matched to a gene: 8. The CDR3: CATSREGGSEFNEQFF. As DNA, the CDR3 is TGTGCCACCAGCAGAGAGGGCGGGAGTGAATTCAATGAGCAGTTCTTC.